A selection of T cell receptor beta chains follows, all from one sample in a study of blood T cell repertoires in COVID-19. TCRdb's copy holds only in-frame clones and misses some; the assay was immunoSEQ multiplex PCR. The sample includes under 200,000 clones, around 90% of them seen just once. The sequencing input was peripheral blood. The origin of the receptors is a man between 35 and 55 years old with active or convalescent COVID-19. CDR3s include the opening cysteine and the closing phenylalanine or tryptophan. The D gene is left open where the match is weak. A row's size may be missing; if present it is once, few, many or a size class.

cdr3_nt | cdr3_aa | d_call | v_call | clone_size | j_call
TGTGCCAGTAGTGTCGCCGGGACAGGGTTCAGTCAGCCCCAGCATTTT | CASSVAGTGFSQPQHF | TRBD1 | TRBV19 | NA | TRBJ1-5
TGTGCCACCAGTGACGGGACAGAGAGCAATCAGCCCCAGCATTTT | CATSDGTESNQPQHF | TRBD1 | TRBV24-1 | few | TRBJ1-5
TGTGCCAGCACCCAACCGGACAGACACCAAACCTCTGGAAACACCATATATTTT | CASTQPDRHQTSGNTIYF | NA | TRBV28 | NA | TRBJ1-3
TGTGCCAGCAGAATGGTCGGCGGGGAGCTGTTTTTT | CASRMVGGELFF | NA | TRBV6-5 | once | TRBJ2-2
TGTGCCAGCAGTTACCGACAGGGGGGTGCGAACACTGAAGCTTTCTTT | CASSYRQGGANTEAFF | TRBD1 | TRBV6-5 | NA | TRBJ1-1
TGTGCCAGCAGCTCTCAAGGGACTAGCGGGGGGGCTGAGGAGACCCAGTACTTC | CASSSQGTSGGAEETQYF | TRBD2 | TRBV7-2 | NA | TRBJ2-5
TGTGCCAGCAAACCGGGGGCAGATACGCAGTATTTT | CASKPGADTQYF | NA | TRBV6-6 | NA | TRBJ2-3
TGTGCCATCAAAGACATCAATGAAAAACTGTTTTTT | CAIKDINEKLFF | NA | TRBV10-3 | NA | TRBJ1-4
TGTGCCAGCCAGCAGCGGGAGGGCCGTGGAGATACGCAGTATTTT | CASQQREGRGDTQYF | TRBD2 | TRBV2 | NA | TRBJ2-3
TGTGCCAGCAGTTTATTGCTAGCGGGAGGGCCGGGTGAGCAGTACTTC | CASSLLLAGGPGEQYF | TRBD2 | TRBV27 | NA | TRBJ2-7
TGTGCCACCAGTGATACAACAGATTTGAACAATGAGCAGTTCTTC | CATSDTTDLNNEQFF | NA | TRBV24-1 | NA | TRBJ2-1
TGTGCCAGCAGCATACCGGGACTAGGTTACAATGAGCAGTTCTTC | CASSIPGLGYNEQFF | TRBD2 | TRBV28 | NA | TRBJ2-1
TGTGCCAGCAGACTCCCTGACAGATCCCAGCATTTT | CASRLPDRSQHF | NA | TRBV6-5 | NA | TRBJ1-5
TGTGCCAGCAGTCGAACAGGGGGGTCCTTCACTGGAAACACCATATATTTT | CASSRTGGSFTGNTIYF | TRBD1 | TRBV6-6 | NA | TRBJ1-3
TGCGCCAGCAGCCAAGTATGGGCTAGCGGGGGGGCAGCAGATACGCAGTATTTT | CASSQVWASGGAADTQYF | TRBD2 | TRBV4-3 | NA | TRBJ2-3
TGTGCCAGCAGCTTAAGGACAGAACAAGAGACCCAGTACTTC | CASSLRTEQETQYF | NA | TRBV7-9 | NA | TRBJ2-5
TGTGCCATCAACACGGGACAGGGGATTAACACCGGGGAGCTGTTTTTT | CAINTGQGINTGELFF | TRBD1 | TRBV10-3 | NA | TRBJ2-2
TGTGCCACCAGCGGGGGACAGAAATCAACTAATGAAAAACTGTTTTTT | CATSGGQKSTNEKLFF | TRBD1 | TRBV15 | NA | TRBJ1-4
TGTGCCAGCAGCTTAACTCTGGGTGCTAGCGGGAGGAGGCTAGCAGAGACCCAGTACTTC | CASSLTLGASGRRLAETQYF | TRBD2 | TRBV7-8 | NA | TRBJ2-5
TGTGCCAGCTCATATGAACAGGGGGCGAATTCACCCCTCCACTTT | CASSYEQGANSPLHF | TRBD1 | TRBV18 | NA | TRBJ1-6
TGTGCCAGCAGTTACGCACTCGCCACTGAAGCTTTCTTT | CASSYALATEAFF | NA | TRBV6-5 | NA | TRBJ1-1
TGTGCCAGCAGCTTGGCGGGGGGGCGGGTGGCGCAGTATTTT | CASSLAGGRVAQYF | TRBD2 | TRBV5-4 | NA | TRBJ2-3
TGTGCCAGCAGCCCCGTGGGGGGAAAAGGTGCCTACAATGAGCAGTTCTTC | CASSPVGGKGAYNEQFF | NA | TRBV28 | once | TRBJ2-1
TGTGCCAGCAGCTTGGCCCCAGGGTACGAGCAGTACTTC | CASSLAPGYEQYF | NA | TRBV5-4 | NA | TRBJ2-7
TGTGCCTGGAGTCTTGCTAGGGCGGGAGGCGAGCAGTTCTTC | CAWSLARAGGEQFF | TRBD2 | TRBV30 | NA | TRBJ2-1
TGTGCCACCAGTGGGGGAGACAGGGGGCCGGGGGAGACCCAGTACTTC | CATSGGDRGPGETQYF | TRBD1 | TRBV24-1 | NA | TRBJ2-5
TGCGCCAGCAGCTTGAGAAGAGAAAAAGAGACCCAGTACTTC | CASSLRREKETQYF | NA | TRBV5-1 | NA | TRBJ2-5
TGTGCCAGCAGCTTACAACGCGGAGCCCAAGAGACCCAGTACTTC | CASSLQRGAQETQYF | NA | TRBV7-9 | NA | TRBJ2-5
TGTGCCAGTCGGACAGCCAGCAATCAGCCCCAGCATTTT | CASRTASNQPQHF | NA | TRBV19 | once | TRBJ1-5